This entry concerns a single TCR beta chain. What it binds is not known. There were no recent acute infections or vaccinations among the donors, who were healthy HIV-negative adults. The germline V gene has CDR1 MDHEN and CDR2 SYDVKM. V lost 4 bases and J 1 base, leaving 16 bases between the germline ends. CDR3 length equals 17 residues. The data were obtained in a study of shared clonotypes between healthy human individuals. The wider study: Donor composition was a couple of women and three men, aged 18 to 49.

The assay was immunoSEQ multiplex PCR, and TCRdb's table has in-frame clones only and misses some. The data show 470,000 or so clones, with 81% seen just once and about 12% held by the top ten. Study outcomes and limitations: Among donors, the sharing of clonotypes was expected to be influenced by sequencing depth.

The chain links TRBV28 to TRBJ2-2, with TRBD1 as a possible D gene (5 bases). Sequencing used PBMCs. This TCR was recovered from a woman aged 40 to 50 in good health. Some clones in this sample may be carry-over from other donors' samples. This CDR3 reads CASSWVGWGQNTGELFF. Written as DNA, the CDR3 is TGTGCCAGCAGTTGGGTGGGATGGGGCCAGAACACCGGGGAGCTGTTTTTT.